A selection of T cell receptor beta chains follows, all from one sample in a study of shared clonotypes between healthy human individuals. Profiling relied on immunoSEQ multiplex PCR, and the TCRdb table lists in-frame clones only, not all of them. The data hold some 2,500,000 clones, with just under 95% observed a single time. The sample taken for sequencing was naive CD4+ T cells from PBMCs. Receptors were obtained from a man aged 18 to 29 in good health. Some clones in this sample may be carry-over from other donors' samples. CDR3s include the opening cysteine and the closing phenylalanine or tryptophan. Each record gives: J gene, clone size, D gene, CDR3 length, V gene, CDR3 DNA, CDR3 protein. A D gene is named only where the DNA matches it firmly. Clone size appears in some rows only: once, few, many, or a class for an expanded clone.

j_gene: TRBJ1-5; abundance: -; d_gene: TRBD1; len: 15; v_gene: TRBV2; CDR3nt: TGTGCCAGCAGTGAACTCGGGACAGAAAATCAGCCCCAGCATTTT; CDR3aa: CASSELGTENQPQHF
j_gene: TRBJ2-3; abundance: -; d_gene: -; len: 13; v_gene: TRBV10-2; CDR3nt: TGCGCCAGCACCGACCGGAGGAGGGGTACGCAGTATTTT; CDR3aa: CASTDRRRGTQYF
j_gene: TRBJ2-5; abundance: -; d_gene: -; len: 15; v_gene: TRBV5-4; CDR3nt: TGTGCCAGCAGCCGGGACACGGGACGGAAAGAGACCCAGTACTTC; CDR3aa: CASSRDTGRKETQYF
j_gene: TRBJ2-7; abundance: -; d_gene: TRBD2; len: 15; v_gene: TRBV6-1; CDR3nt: TGTGCCAGCAGTCGCGCGCGTCGGGGGGACTACGAGCAGTACTTC; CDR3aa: CASSRARRGDYEQYF
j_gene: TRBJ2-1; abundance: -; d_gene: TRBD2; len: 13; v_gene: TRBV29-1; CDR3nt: TGCAGCGTAAGCGGGAGTGCCTGGGGTGAGCAGTTCTTC; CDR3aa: CSVSGSAWGEQFF
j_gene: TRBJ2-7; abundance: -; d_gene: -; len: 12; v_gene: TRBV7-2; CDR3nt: TGTGCCAGCAGCTTAGCCCTGGGGGAGCAGTACTTC; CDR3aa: CASSLALGEQYF
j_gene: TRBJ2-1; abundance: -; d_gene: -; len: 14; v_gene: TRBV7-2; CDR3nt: TGTGCCAGCAGCTCGGGACGGTCGGGCTATGAGCAGTTCTTC; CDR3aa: CASSSGRSGYEQFF
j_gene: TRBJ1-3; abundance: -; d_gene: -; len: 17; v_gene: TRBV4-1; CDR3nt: TGCGCCAGCAGCCAAGATAATAGGATAACCCCTCAAAGCACCATATATTTT; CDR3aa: CASSQDNRITPQSTIYF
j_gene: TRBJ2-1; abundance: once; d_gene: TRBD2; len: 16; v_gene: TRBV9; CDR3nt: TGTGCCAGCAGCACTTATGCGGGACTAGCGTACAATGAGCAGTTCTTC; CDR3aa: CASSTYAGLAYNEQFF
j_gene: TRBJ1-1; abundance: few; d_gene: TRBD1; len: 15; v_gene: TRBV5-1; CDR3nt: TGCGCCAGCAACCACCAGACAGGGCCGAACACTGAAGCTTTCTTT; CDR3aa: CASNHQTGPNTEAFF
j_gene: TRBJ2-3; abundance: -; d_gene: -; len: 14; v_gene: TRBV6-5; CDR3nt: TGTGCCAGCGGGTTGAGTGCTAGCACAGATACGCAGTATTTT; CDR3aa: CASGLSASTDTQYF
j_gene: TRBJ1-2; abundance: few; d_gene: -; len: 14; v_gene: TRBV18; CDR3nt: TGTGCCAGCTCTCCCGGGACGGGGGACTATGGCTACACCTTC; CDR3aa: CASSPGTGDYGYTF
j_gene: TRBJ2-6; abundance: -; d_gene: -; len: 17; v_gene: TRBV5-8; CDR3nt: TGTGCCAGCAGCTCTTCGTCGGGAACCTCTGGGGCCAACGTCCTGACTTTC; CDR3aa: CASSSSSGTSGANVLTF
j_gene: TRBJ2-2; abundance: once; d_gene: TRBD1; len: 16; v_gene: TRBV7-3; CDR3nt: TGTGCCAGCAGCTTGCGAGGACAGGGTGGCACCGGGGAGCTGTTTTTT; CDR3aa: CASSLRGQGGTGELFF
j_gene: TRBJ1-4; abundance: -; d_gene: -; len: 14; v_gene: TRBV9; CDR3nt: TGTGCCAGCACCTGGGGGGCAACTAATGAAAAACTGTTTTTT; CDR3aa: CASTWGATNEKLFF
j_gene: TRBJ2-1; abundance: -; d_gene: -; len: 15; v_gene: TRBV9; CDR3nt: TGTGCCAGCAGCGTAGATCGGCAGGCTTACAATGAGCAGTTCTTC; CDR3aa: CASSVDRQAYNEQFF
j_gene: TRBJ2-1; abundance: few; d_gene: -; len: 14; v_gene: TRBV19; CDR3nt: TGTGCCAGTAGCATCTTGGGGGGCGGCAATGAGCAGTTCTTC; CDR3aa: CASSILGGGNEQFF
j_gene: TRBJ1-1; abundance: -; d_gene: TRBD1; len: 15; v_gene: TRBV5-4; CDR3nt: TGTGCCAGCAGCTTGGGGGGACAGGGAGGGACTGAAGCTTTCTTT; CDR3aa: CASSLGGQGGTEAFF
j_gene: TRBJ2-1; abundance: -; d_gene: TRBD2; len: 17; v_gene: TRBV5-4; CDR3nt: TGTGCCAGCAGGACAAGACTAGCGGGAGGTTCCTACAATGAGCAGTTCTTC; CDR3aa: CASRTRLAGGSYNEQFF
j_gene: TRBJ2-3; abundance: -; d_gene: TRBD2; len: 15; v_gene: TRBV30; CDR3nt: TGTGCCTGGAGCATGGGACTAGCTGGGACAGATACGCAGTATTTT; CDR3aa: CAWSMGLAGTDTQYF
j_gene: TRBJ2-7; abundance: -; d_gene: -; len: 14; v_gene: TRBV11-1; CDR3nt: TGTGCCAGCAGCTTAGCTACAGGTTCCTACGAGCAGTACTTC; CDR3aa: CASSLATGSYEQYF
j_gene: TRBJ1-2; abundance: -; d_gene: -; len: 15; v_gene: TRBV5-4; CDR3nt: TGTGCCAGCAGCTTGGTGGGCAGATCACTTTATGGCTACACCTTC; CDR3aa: CASSLVGRSLYGYTF
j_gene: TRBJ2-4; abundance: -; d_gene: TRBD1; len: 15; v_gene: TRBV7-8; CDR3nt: TGTGCCAGCAGCTTAGCGGGACAGGGATTGCACATTCAGTACTTC; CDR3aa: CASSLAGQGLHIQYF
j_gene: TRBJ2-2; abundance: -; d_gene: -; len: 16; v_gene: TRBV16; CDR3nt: TGTGCCAGCAGCCAGCCCGGCGTAGGTTGGACCGGGGAGCTGTTTTTT; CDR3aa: CASSQPGVGWTGELFF
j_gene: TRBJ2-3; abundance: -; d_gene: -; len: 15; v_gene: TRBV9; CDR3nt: TGTGCCAGCAGCGTAGCAGGTACTAGCACAGATACGCAGTATTTT; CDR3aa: CASSVAGTSTDTQYF
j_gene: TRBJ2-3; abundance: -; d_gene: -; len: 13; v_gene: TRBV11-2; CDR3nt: TGTGCCAGCAGCTCTCGACCCACAGATACGCAGTATTTT; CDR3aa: CASSSRPTDTQYF
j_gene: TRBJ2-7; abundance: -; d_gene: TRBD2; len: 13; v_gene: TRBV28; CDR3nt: TGTGCCAGCAGCCCCGGGGGGGTCTACGAGCAGTACTTC; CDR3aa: CASSPGGVYEQYF
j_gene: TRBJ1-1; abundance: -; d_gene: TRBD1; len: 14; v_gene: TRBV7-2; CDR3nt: TGTGCCAGCAGCTTAATTCGGACAGGGTCTGAAGCTTTCTTT; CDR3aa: CASSLIRTGSEAFF
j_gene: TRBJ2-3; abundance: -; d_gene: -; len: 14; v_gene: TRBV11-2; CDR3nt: TGTGCCAGCAGCTTAGCGAGCGCCGTAGATACGCAGTATTTT; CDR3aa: CASSLASAVDTQYF
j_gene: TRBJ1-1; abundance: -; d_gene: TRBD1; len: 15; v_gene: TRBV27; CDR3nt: TGTGCCAGCAGCAGACAGGGAGGGGTCCGCACTGAAGCTTTCTTT; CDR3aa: CASSRQGGVRTEAFF
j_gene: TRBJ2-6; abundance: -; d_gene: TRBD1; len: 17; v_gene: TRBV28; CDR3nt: TGTGCCAGCAGTTTAGGACAGGTCATCTCTGGGGCCAACGTCCTGACTTTC; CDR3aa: CASSLGQVISGANVLTF
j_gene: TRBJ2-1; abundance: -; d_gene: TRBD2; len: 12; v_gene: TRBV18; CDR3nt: TGTGCCAGCTCACCAGGACTAGCGGGGGGCTTCTTC; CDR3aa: CASSPGLAGGFF
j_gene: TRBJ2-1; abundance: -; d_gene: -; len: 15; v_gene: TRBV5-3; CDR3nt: TGTGCCAGAAGCTTGGCCGGACTCGCATACAATGAGCAGTTCTTC; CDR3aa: CARSLAGLAYNEQFF
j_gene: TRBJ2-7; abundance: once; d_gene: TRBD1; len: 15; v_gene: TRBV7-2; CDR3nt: TGTGCCAGCAGCTCCCGGGACAGGGGGCCAAGCGAGCAGTACTTC; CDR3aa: CASSSRDRGPSEQYF